These 23 T cell receptor beta chains originate from one sample sequenced in a study of T cell responses to AZD1222 COVID-19 vaccine. The data were produced by immunoSEQ multiplex PCR, yet TCRdb's version contains in-frame clones alone and is incomplete. Of over 110,000 clones in the sample, 85% to 95% are singletons; the top ten hold roughly 9.9%. The sample consisted of peripheral blood, taken 28 days after the second AZD1222 dose. The receptor source for this set is an adult who received the AZD1222 COVID-19 vaccine.

This clone was counted only a few times. The DNA for the CDR3 is TGTGCCAGCAGTGACTTGATGGAGGGGAGCTCCTACAATGAGCAGTTCTTC. It specifies CASSDLMEGSSYNEQFF. The chain links TRBV6-4 to TRBJ2-1; a weak D match, TRBD2 (6 bases). V shed 1 base and J shed 0 bases, with 13 bases lying between them. Germline CDR1 MRHNA, CDR2 SNTAGT. CDR3 length: 17 residues.

This clone was counted once. The J gene is TRBJ1-2, the V gene TRBV6-5; D call uncertain. Germline CDR1 and CDR2: MNHEY and SVGAGI. The CDR3 totals 13 residues. Trimming left V 6 bases short and J 2 bases short, with 10 bases between. CDR3 loop: CASRATLNYGYTF. The CDR3 nucleotides are TGTGCCAGCAGGGCGACATTGAACTATGGCTACACCTTC.

The V and J genes are TRBV28 and TRBJ1-5, with a weak D call TRBD1 (6 bases). Per germline, CDR1 MDHEN and CDR2 SYDVKM. The germline V and J ends were trimmed by 5 bases and 0 bases, with 20 bases remaining between them. The CDR3 is 18 residues long. The CDR3: CASSQLLGGLYSNQPQHF. CDR3 DNA sequence: TGTGCCAGCAGTCAGCTTCTGGGGGGCCTTTATAGCAATCAGCCCCAGCATTTT.

J is TRBJ1-6 and V is TRBV7-2; the D gene is possibly TRBD1 (5 bases). The CDR3 spans 16 residues. The germline V gene has CDR1 SGHTA and CDR2 FQGNSA. V dropped 3 bases and J dropped 4 bases, with 13 bases sitting between them. The CDR3 DNA reads as TGTGCCAGCAGCTTGTTGGGGACGTCATATAATTCACCCCTCCACTTT. Translated: CASSLLGTSYNSPLHF.

The chain couples TRBV18 to TRBJ1-3; D perhaps matches TRBD1 (5 bases). Trimming stripped 3 bases from V and 2 bases from J, with 11 bases between. Germline CDR1 KGHSH, CDR2 LQKENI. The CDR3 sequence is 15 residues long. DNA for the CDR3: TGTGCCAGCTCACCGGGACGGAGCCCTGGAAACACCATATATTTT. It yields the protein CASSPGRSPGNTIYF.

This chain uses TRBV20-1 with TRBJ1-5; the D is unclear. CDR3 length: 12 residues. Germline CDR1 and CDR2: DFQATT and SNEGSKA (reference sequence). The V and J ends lost 4 bases and 5 bases respectively, with 9 bases between them. DNA of the CDR3: TGCAGTGCTACTGACGCTTATCAGCCCCAGCATTTT. Translating gives CSATDAYQPQHF.

The gene calls are TRBV5-4 and TRBJ2-7; 9 bases are a match to TRBD1. The germline V gene has CDR1 SGHNT and CDR2 YYREEE (reference sequence). Unmatched junction bases numbered 4, after V lost 3 bases and J lost 6 bases. The CDR3 totals 13 residues. The chain's CDR3 is CASSWGQGSEQYV. CDR3 DNA sequence: TGTGCCAGCAGCTGGGGACAGGGCTCCGAGCAGTACGTC.

The gene calls are TRBV9 and TRBJ2-1; D possibly corresponds to TRBD1 (6 bases). The CDR3 length is 12 residues. The V and J ends lost 1 base and 11 bases respectively, with 10 bases between them. Germline CDR1 and CDR2: SGDLS and YYNGEE. CDR3 residues: CASSVPTGKQFF. CDR3 DNA sequence: TGTGCCAGCAGCGTACCAACAGGGAAGCAGTTCTTC.

The rearrangement joins TRBV27 to TRBJ1-2; D not certain. V lost 2 bases and J 5 bases, leaving 18 bases between the germline ends. Germline loops: CDR1 MNHEY, CDR2 SMNVEV (reference sequence). The CDR3 extends over 16 amino acids. CDR3 loop: CASSLKLSGEWYGYTF. The CDR3, as DNA: TGTGCCAGCAGTTTAAAGCTCAGCGGGGAGTGGTATGGCTACACCTTC.

The chain uses TRBV10-1 and TRBJ2-2; 8 bases map to TRBD2. The junction had 1 base not matched to a gene; V was cut back by 3 bases and J by 4 bases. CDR1 and CDR2 (germline): WNHNN, SYGVQD (reference sequence). The CDR3 covers 14 residues. The CDR3 loop is CASSDREGTGELFF. The CDR3 DNA follows: TGCGCCAGCAGTGACCGGGAGGGCACCGGGGAGCTGTTTTTT.

This clone was recorded once. This sequence joins TRBV5-4 and TRBJ1-1; tentative D call: TRBD1 (5 bases). Trimming left V 5 bases short and J 6 bases short, with 23 bases between. The germline CDR1 and CDR2 sequences are SGHNT and YYREEE (reference sequence). CDR3 length equals 16 residues. The CDR3 protein is CASRQDSPLLSAEAFF. CDR3 bases: TGTGCCAGCAGGCAAGACAGCCCCCTCTTATCGGCTGAAGCTTTCTTT.

A single count supports this clone. This chain uses TRBV19 with TRBJ1-6; D gene unclear. The ends were cut back, 7 bases at V and 6 bases at J, with 10 bases in the middle. This CDR3 is built from 13 residues. The germline gives CDR1 LNHDA, CDR2 SQIVND (reference sequence). Written as DNA, the CDR3 is TGTGCCAGTACTGATGAGGGTAATTCACCCCTCCACTTT. As protein: CASTDEGNSPLHF.

The genes are TRBV4-1 and TRBJ2-7; D unclear. Germline lookup yields CDR1 MGHRA and CDR2 YSYEKL. The germline V and J ends were trimmed by 0 bases and 4 bases, with 13 bases remaining between them. The CDR3 extends over 15 amino acids. CDR3 nucleotides: TGCGCCAGCAGCCAAGAGACCCAAAAGGCTTACGAGCAGTACTTC. Protein sequence: CASSQETQKAYEQYF.

The sample holds one count of this clone. This rearrangement joins TRBV24-1 to TRBJ1-1, with a tentative D call TRBD1 (6 bases). This CDR3 comprises 13 residues. V was cut by 7 bases and J by 5 bases, with 13 bases left in between. Germline CDR1 KGHDR, CDR2 SFDVKD. The CDR3 sequence is CATRERGGTEAFF. CDR3 coding DNA: TGTGCCACCAGGGAGAGGGGGGGTACTGAAGCTTTCTTT.

In this sample, this clone turned up once. The V and J genes are TRBV2 and TRBJ2-1; 8 positions agree with TRBD1. CDR3 length equals 15 residues. With 9 bases clipped from V and 5 bases from J, the junction kept 12 bases outside the gene matches. CDR1 is SNHLY and CDR2 is FYNNEI in the germline V gene. CDR3 sequence: CASTRRQGKNNEQFF. CDR3 coding DNA: TGTGCCAGTACCCGTCGACAGGGGAAGAACAATGAGCAGTTCTTC.

This clone is a singleton in its sample. The chain has TRBV6-6 and TRBJ2-7, with 9 bases aligning to TRBD2. Germline CDR1 reads MNHNY; CDR2 reads SVGAGI (reference sequence). This CDR3 is 17 amino acids long. V was clipped by 5 bases and J by 7 bases; unmatched bases: 18. DNA of the CDR3: TGTGCCAGCAGTCACCCGGGACTAGCCTCAAGCTCGTGGGAGCAGTACTTC. It specifies CASSHPGLASSSWEQYF.

This chain connects TRBV3-1 (or the pseudogene TRBV3-2) to TRBJ2-2, with D unresolved. CDR1 is LGHDT and CDR2 is YNNKEL in the germline V gene (reference sequence). The CDR3 contains 19 residues. V lost 0 bases and J 4 bases, leaving 21 bases between the germline ends. For the CDR3, the DNA is TGTGCCAGCAGCCAAGAGTTCAACCGACGTGGGGATAGCACCGGGGAGCTGTTTTTT. It codes for CASSQEFNRRGDSTGELFF.

V gene TRBV5-5 combines with J gene TRBJ1-5; no definite D call. V was clipped by 0 bases and J by 5 bases, with 18 bases between them. Germline V CDR1 and CDR2: SGHKS, YYEKEE (reference sequence). The CDR3 is made up of 17 amino acids. CDR3 protein: CASSLVIWTGDHQPQHF. The CDR3 DNA follows: TGTGCCAGCAGCTTGGTGATTTGGACGGGAGATCATCAGCCCCAGCATTTT.

This clone was observed once. The V gene is TRBV6-2 or TRBV6-3, the J gene TRBJ2-6; D is possibly TRBD1 (6 bases). Germline loops: CDR1 MNHEY, CDR2 SVGEGT. CDR3 length equals 16 residues. The ends were cut back, 5 bases at V and 0 bases at J, with 11 bases in the middle. For the CDR3, the DNA is TGTGCCAGCAGTGGGGGCCTATACTCTGGGGCCAACGTCCTGACTTTC. Its protein is CASSGGLYSGANVLTF.

The CDR3 DNA reads as TGTGCCAGCGGGGACATGGGGCGGAAAGCTTTCTTT. Its translation is CASGDMGRKAFF. The rearrangement joins TRBV6-5 to TRBJ1-1; perhaps TRBD1 as D (6 bases). Germline CDR1 MNHEY, CDR2 SVGAGI. The ends were cut back, 8 bases at V and 9 bases at J, with 16 bases in the middle. This CDR3 region has 12 residues.

The rearrangement links TRBV6-5 to TRBJ2-7; D gene ambiguous. The germline gives CDR1 MNHEY, CDR2 SVGAGI. Trimming pared 6 bases from V and 3 bases from J, leaving 18 bases between. This CDR3 comprises 15 residues. The CDR3 DNA follows: TGTGCCAGCAGCCTAAGCCGGGTCCTCTTCTACGAGCAGTACTTC. Translating gives CASSLSRVLFYEQYF.

The chain recombines TRBV5-4 with TRBJ2-1; D gene uncertain. V lost 0 bases, J lost 5 bases, and 6 bases lay in between. CDR1 and CDR2 from the germline V gene are SGHNT and YYREEE (reference sequence). The CDR3 runs to 13 residues. CDR3 nucleotide sequence: TGTGCCAGCAGCTTGGTTATTCACAATGAGCAGTTCTTC. It translates to CASSLVIHNEQFF.

This chain links TRBV24-1 with TRBJ2-1; 10 bases align to TRBD2. J lost 4 bases, V lost 12 bases, and 8 bases had no gene match. The CDR3 spans 14 residues. Germline V gene data show CDR1 as KGHDR and CDR2 as SFDVKD. The CDR3 nucleotides are TGTGCCTCGGAAGCGGGGGGGCCGTACAATGAGCAGTTCTTC. Its protein product is CASEAGGPYNEQFF.